The next 14 T cell receptor beta chains were all read from a single sample in a study of tumor and adjacent non-tumor tissue in lung cancer. TCRbeta libraries were built with three rounds of nested PCR, modified from ARM-PCR. Via MiXCR, TCRdb re-called the multiplex PCR reads, giving one row per CDR3 protein. The table lists approximately 47,000 distinct CDR3 sequences, 64% of them singletons. The template was RNA from unsorted bulk tissue. More than 3 cm separated this lung sample from the edge of the tumor. What was sequenced was distant non-tumor lung tissue. These receptors originate from a woman between 70 and 85 years old with non-small cell lung cancer.

This clonotype has a count of ten or more. The chain uses TRBV29-1 and TRBJ1-2; 8 bases agree with TRBD1. This CDR3 is built from 15 residues. Germline V lookup: CDR1 SQVTM, CDR2 ANQGSEA. V lost 2 bases, J lost 5 bases, and 10 bases stayed unmatched. The CDR3 DNA is TGCAGCGTTGAAAAAGAACAGGGGGTCCTATATGGCTACACCTTC. Amino acids: CSVEKEQGVLYGYTF.

The rearrangement uses TRBV20-1 and TRBJ1-6; the match to TRBD1 covers 7 bases. After removal of 5 bases from V and 7 bases from J, the junction contained 17 bases not matched to a gene. This CDR3 has 17 amino acids. Germline CDR1 and CDR2: DFQATT and SNEGSKA (reference sequence). The CDR3: CSARDSNTIRRNSPLHF. The CDR3, as DNA: TGCAGTGCTCGGGACAGCAATACGATCCGTCGCAATTCACCCCTCCACTTT.

A remark on this clonotype: A read error may be the cause here, since a much bigger clone is one base away. The chain links TRBV7-2 to TRBJ1-2, with D unresolved. CDR1 is SGHTA and CDR2 is FQGNSA in the germline V gene. CDR3 size: 15 residues. The CDR3 here is CASILAGMTNYGYTF. As DNA, the CDR3 is TGTGCCAGCATCTTAGCGGGGATGACTAACTATGGCTACACCTTC.

On this clonotype itself: The germline gene is not matched at one end of the junction; a read error may be the cause. The rearrangement joins TRBV20-1 to TRBJ2-1, with 7 bases aligning to TRBD1. The germline V gene has CDR1 DFQATT and CDR2 SNEGSKA (reference sequence). The CDR3 contains 16 residues. The chain's CDR3 is CSSRVRTGVKNNEQFF. As DNA, the CDR3 is TGCAGTTCTAGGGTTCGTACAGGGGTCAAGAACAATGAGCAGTTCTTC.

This clonotype was recorded many times. The rearrangement uses TRBV20-1 and TRBJ1-2; TRBD1 might be the D (6 bases). The CDR3 runs 15 residues. V lost 0 bases and J lost 6, with 17 bases in between. Germline V gives CDR1 DFQATT, CDR2 SNEGSKA (reference sequence). This chain's CDR3 is CSARDFGGRVDGYTF. The CDR3 nucleotides read TGCAGTGCTAGAGATTTCGGGGGGCGCGTCGATGGCTACACCTTC.

Remarks on this clonotype: Sequence at one end of the junction differs from germline and may be a read error. The V call is TRBV12-3 or TRBV12-4, the J call TRBJ2-5, with D hard to call. The length of the CDR3 is 12 residues. Here the CDR3 DNA reads TGTGCCAGCAGCTCCCCCCTAGAGACTCAGTGCTTC. It specifies CASSSPLETQCF.

About this clonotype itself: Since a much larger clone is just one base distant, this may be a read error. The chain links TRBV12-3 or TRBV12-4 to TRBJ2-2; TRBD1 agrees at 7 bases. V lost 3 bases, J lost 4 bases, and 5 bases stayed unmatched. CDR3 size: 15 residues. CDR3 sequence: CASSFRTGSTGELFF. The CDR3, as DNA: TGTGCCAGCAGTTTCAGGACAGGCAGCACCGGGGAGCTGTTTTTT.

The J gene is TRBJ2-3, the V gene TRBV29-1; 9 nucleotides align to TRBD2. The CDR3 loop spans 16 amino acids. V was clipped by 6 bases and J by 7 bases; unmatched bases: 17. Germline CDR1 is SQVTM and CDR2 is ANQGSEA. CDR3 sequence (DNA): TGCAGCGTACCGGGACTAGCAGACCCCATGGTAAATACGCAGTATTTT. Translating it yields CSVPGLADPMVNTQYF.

The chain has TRBV7-2 and TRBJ2-7; TRBD1 agrees at 7 bases. J lost 2 bases, V lost 5 bases, and 9 bases had no gene match. Germline loops: CDR1 SGHTA, CDR2 FQGNSA. The CDR3 spans 15 residues. The CDR3 DNA reads as TGTGCCAGCAGCCGACATACAGGGGATACCTACGAGCAGTACTTC. Translating gives CASSRHTGDTYEQYF.

Regarding this clonotype: At one end, the junction sequence differs from germline, possibly due to a read error. The chain is built from TRBV6-5 and TRBJ1-4, with unresolved D. CDR3 length: 14 amino acids. Looked up from germline, CDR1 is MNHEY and CDR2 is SVGAGI. CDR3 nucleotide sequence: TGTACCAGCAGTTACCGGGGTACGGATAAAAAACTGTTTTTC. This encodes CTSSYRGTDKKLFF.

This clonotype appeared a single time. The chain couples TRBV6-5 to TRBJ2-1; the D call may be TRBD1 or TRBD2 (5 bases each). CDR1 is MNHEY, CDR2 SVGAGI, per germline. This CDR3 comprises 15 residues. V lost 3 bases to trimming and J lost 3 bases, with 12 bases between them. CDR3 residues: CASSYWGISYNEQFF. CDR3 nucleotides: TGTGCCAGCAGTTATTGGGGGATCAGCTACAATGAGCAGTTCTTC.

Of note for this clonotype: Compared with germline, one end of the junction differs, possibly owing to a read error. The chain employs TRBV6-6 and TRBJ1-6; D is perhaps TRBD1 (5 bases). The CDR3 is made up of 15 amino acids. Germline CDR1 and CDR2: MNHNY and SVGAGI (reference sequence). The CDR3 loop is CTSSPLIGADSPLHF. CDR3 nucleotide sequence: TGTACCAGCAGTCCGCTTATAGGGGCGGATTCACCCCTCCACTTT.

Ten or more counts support this clonotype. The V gene is TRBV10-3, the J gene TRBJ2-4; D gene uncertain. Trimming removed 3 bases from V and 0 bases from J, with 18 bases in between. The length of the CDR3 is 18 residues. Germline values: CDR1 ENHRY, CDR2 SYGVKD. CDR3 nucleotides: TGTGCCATCAGTGACCGATTAGGGCCTCTGGTAGCCAAAAACATTCAGTACTTC. Its translation is CAISDRLGPLVAKNIQYF.

Comments on this clonotype: A junction boundary mismatches the germline segment, possibly from a read error. The chain uses TRBV29-1 and TRBJ2-2; 9 bases map to TRBD2. Germline CDR1 reads SQVTM; CDR2 reads ANQGSEA. CDR3 length: 13 residues. The CDR3 here is CSVGQREAGELIF. Here the CDR3 DNA reads TGCAGTGTTGGCCAGCGGGAGGCCGGGGAGCTGATTTTT.